Listed below are T cell receptor beta chains from one sample, sequenced in a study of spatial heterogeneity in lung cancer. From the 5' RACE reads, TCRdb called clonotypes with MiXCR, one entry per CDR3 protein. The repertoire holds about 87,000 distinct CDR3 sequences, with roughly a fifth as singletons. Source: PBMCs, taken at follow-up. The receptor source for this set is a male donor with early-stage non-small cell lung cancer. Both conserved end residues are part of each CDR3. The order of the fields is clone size, D gene, V gene, J gene, CDR3 protein, CDR3 DNA. The D gene is left open where the match is weak. Part of the rows lack a size; the others show once, few, many or a class for expanded clones.

clone size: .; D gene: TRBD2; V gene: TRBV5-1; J gene: TRBJ2-3; CDR3 protein: CASSQDAGASSTDTQYF; CDR3 DNA: TGCGCCAGCAGCCAGGACGCGGGAGCAAGTAGCACAGATACGCAGTATTTT
clone size: few; D gene: .; V gene: TRBV19; J gene: TRBJ2-2; CDR3 protein: CASNDRLGNTGELFF; CDR3 DNA: TGTGCCAGTAATGACCGCCTGGGGAACACCGGGGAGCTGTTTTTT
clone size: many; D gene: TRBD2; V gene: TRBV29-1; J gene: TRBJ2-3; CDR3 protein: CSVQTSGGVTDTQYF; CDR3 DNA: TGCAGCGTCCAGACTAGCGGGGGGGTAACAGATACGCAGTATTTT
clone size: .; D gene: TRBD1; V gene: TRBV11-2; J gene: TRBJ2-1; CDR3 protein: CASSKDRRSSYNEQFF; CDR3 DNA: TGTGCCAGCAGCAAGGACAGGAGGAGCTCCTACAATGAGCAGTTCTTC
clone size: .; D gene: .; V gene: TRBV21-1; J gene: TRBJ2-5; CDR3 protein: CASSKEFHDLQETQYF; CDR3 DNA: TGTGCCAGCAGCAAAGAATTTCACGATCTACAAGAGACCCAGTACTTC
clone size: few; D gene: .; V gene: TRBV6-5; J gene: TRBJ2-7; CDR3 protein: CASKRDAAEEQYF; CDR3 DNA: TGTGCCAGCAAACGGGACGCAGCTGAGGAGCAGTACTTC
clone size: few; D gene: TRBD1; V gene: TRBV6-5; J gene: TRBJ2-2; CDR3 protein: CASTQGAANTGELFF; CDR3 DNA: TGTGCCAGCACTCAGGGGGCTGCGAACACCGGGGAGCTGTTTTTT
clone size: few; D gene: .; V gene: TRBV10-1; J gene: TRBJ1-5; CDR3 protein: CASSSGVNQPQHF; CDR3 DNA: TGCGCCAGCAGTTCAGGTGTTAATCAGCCCCAGCATTTT
clone size: .; D gene: .; V gene: TRBV10-3; J gene: TRBJ1-2; CDR3 protein: CAISEGGPSDYGYTF; CDR3 DNA: TGTGCCATCAGTGAGGGGGGCCCGTCGGACTATGGCTACACCTTC
clone size: .; D gene: TRBD1; V gene: TRBV14; J gene: TRBJ1-1; CDR3 protein: CASSPPSRDRGVEFHTEAFF; CDR3 DNA: TGTGCCAGCAGCCCCCCTAGCCGGGACAGGGGCGTGGAATTTCACACTGAAGCTTTCTTT
clone size: few; D gene: .; V gene: TRBV7-9; J gene: TRBJ2-1; CDR3 protein: CASSREGPNEQFF; CDR3 DNA: TGTGCCAGCAGCCGAGAGGGACCCAATGAGCAGTTCTTC
clone size: .; D gene: .; V gene: TRBV11-2; J gene: TRBJ1-1; CDR3 protein: CASSLGASQRGTEAFF; CDR3 DNA: TGTGCCAGCAGCTTAGGCGCGTCCCAAAGGGGCACTGAAGCTTTCTTT
clone size: few; D gene: .; V gene: TRBV29-1; J gene: TRBJ2-5; CDR3 protein: CSVEEGGVETQYF; CDR3 DNA: TGCAGCGTTGAGGAAGGAGGGGTTGAGACCCAGTACTTC
clone size: many; D gene: .; V gene: TRBV12-3/TRBV12-4; J gene: TRBJ2-7; CDR3 protein: CASRAAARDYEQYF; CDR3 DNA: TGTGCCAGCAGAGCGGCGGCCAGGGACTACGAGCAGTACTTC
clone size: .; D gene: .; V gene: TRBV6-1; J gene: TRBJ1-6; CDR3 protein: CASSEMGQKGSPLHF; CDR3 DNA: TGTGCCAGCAGTGAGATGGGACAAAAGGGCTCACCCCTCCACTTT
clone size: .; D gene: .; V gene: TRBV5-6; J gene: TRBJ2-5; CDR3 protein: CASSLFSGAQETQYF; CDR3 DNA: TGTGCCAGCAGCTTGTTTTCAGGGGCTCAAGAGACCCAGTACTTC
clone size: few; D gene: .; V gene: TRBV4-3; J gene: TRBJ1-1; CDR3 protein: CASSQRGPGYYTEAFF; CDR3 DNA: TGCGCCAGCAGCCAAAGAGGGCCAGGATACTACACTGAAGCTTTCTTT
clone size: few; D gene: .; V gene: TRBV7-8; J gene: TRBJ2-5; CDR3 protein: CASSLSGQNQETQYF; CDR3 DNA: TGTGCCAGCAGCTTATCAGGCCAGAATCAAGAGACCCAGTACTTC
clone size: .; D gene: TRBD2; V gene: TRBV20-1; J gene: TRBJ2-3; CDR3 protein: CSARATSGSSADTQYF; CDR3 DNA: TGCAGTGCTAGAGCGACTAGCGGGAGTTCTGCAGATACGCAGTATTTT
clone size: few; D gene: TRBD2; V gene: TRBV6-5; J gene: TRBJ2-7; CDR3 protein: CASKRGLAGPQYF; CDR3 DNA: TGTGCCAGCAAACGCGGACTAGCGGGGCCGCAGTACTTC
clone size: .; D gene: .; V gene: TRBV14; J gene: TRBJ2-5; CDR3 protein: CASSQDLRETQYF; CDR3 DNA: TGTGCCAGCAGCCAAGATCTTCGAGAGACCCAGTACTTC
clone size: .; D gene: .; V gene: TRBV20-1; J gene: TRBJ2-5; CDR3 protein: CSAKGGPGLYQETQYF; CDR3 DNA: TGCAGTGCTAAGGGGGGGCCAGGGCTGTACCAAGAGACCCAGTACTTC
clone size: few; D gene: .; V gene: TRBV29-1; J gene: TRBJ2-1; CDR3 protein: CSVGRSGSYNEQFF; CDR3 DNA: TGCAGCGTTGGGAGGTCAGGCTCCTACAATGAGCAGTTCTTC
clone size: few; D gene: .; V gene: TRBV5-1; J gene: TRBJ2-1; CDR3 protein: CASSELNPYNEQFF; CDR3 DNA: TGCGCCAGCAGCGAGCTAAATCCCTACAATGAGCAGTTCTTC
clone size: .; D gene: .; V gene: TRBV12-3/TRBV12-4; J gene: TRBJ2-1; CDR3 protein: CASSFSRYNEQFF; CDR3 DNA: TGTGCCAGCAGTTTCTCCAGATACAATGAGCAGTTCTTC
clone size: few; D gene: .; V gene: TRBV29-1; J gene: TRBJ1-2; CDR3 protein: CSAVDRSNYGYTF; CDR3 DNA: TGCAGCGCCGTGGACAGATCTAACTATGGCTACACCTTC
clone size: .; D gene: .; V gene: TRBV10-3; J gene: TRBJ2-3; CDR3 protein: CAISSAGTQYF; CDR3 DNA: TGTGCCATCAGTTCTGCAGGTACGCAGTATTTT
clone size: .; D gene: TRBD1; V gene: TRBV11-2; J gene: TRBJ2-7; CDR3 protein: CASSSVGRDRGTSYEQYF; CDR3 DNA: TGTGCCAGCAGCTCTGTGGGGCGGGACAGGGGCACCTCCTACGAGCAGTACTTC